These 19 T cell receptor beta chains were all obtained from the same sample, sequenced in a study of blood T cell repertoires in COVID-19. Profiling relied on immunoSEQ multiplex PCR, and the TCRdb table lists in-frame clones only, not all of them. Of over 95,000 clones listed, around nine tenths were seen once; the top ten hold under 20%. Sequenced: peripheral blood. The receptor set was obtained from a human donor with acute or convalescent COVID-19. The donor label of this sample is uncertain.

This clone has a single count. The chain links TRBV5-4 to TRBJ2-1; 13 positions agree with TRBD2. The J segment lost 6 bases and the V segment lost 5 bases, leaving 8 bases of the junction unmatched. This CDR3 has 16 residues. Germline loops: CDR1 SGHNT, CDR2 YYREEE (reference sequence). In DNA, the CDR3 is TGTGCCAGCAGATACGGACTAGCGGGAGCCCCCAATGAGCAGTTCTTC. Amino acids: CASRYGLAGAPNEQFF.

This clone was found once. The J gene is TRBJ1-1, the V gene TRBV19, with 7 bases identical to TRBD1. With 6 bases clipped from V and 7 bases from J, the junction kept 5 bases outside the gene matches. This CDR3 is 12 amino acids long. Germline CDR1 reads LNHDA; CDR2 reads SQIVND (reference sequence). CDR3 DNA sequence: TGTGCCAGTAGGTACAGGGGCAGTGAAGCTTTCTTT. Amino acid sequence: CASRYRGSEAFF.

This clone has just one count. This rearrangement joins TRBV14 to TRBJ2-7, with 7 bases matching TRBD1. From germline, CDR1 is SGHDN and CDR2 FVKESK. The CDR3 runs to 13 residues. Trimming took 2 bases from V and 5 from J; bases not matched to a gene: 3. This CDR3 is CASSQNRGDEQYF. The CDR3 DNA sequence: TGTGCCAGCAGCCAAAACAGGGGCGACGAGCAGTACTTC.

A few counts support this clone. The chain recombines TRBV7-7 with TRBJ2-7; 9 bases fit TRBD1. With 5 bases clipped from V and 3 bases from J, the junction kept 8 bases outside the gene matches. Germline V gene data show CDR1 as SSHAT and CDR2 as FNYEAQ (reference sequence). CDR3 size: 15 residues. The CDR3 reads CASSRRQGQGYEQYF. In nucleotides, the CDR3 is TGTGCCAGCAGCCGGCGACAGGGACAGGGCTACGAGCAGTACTTC.

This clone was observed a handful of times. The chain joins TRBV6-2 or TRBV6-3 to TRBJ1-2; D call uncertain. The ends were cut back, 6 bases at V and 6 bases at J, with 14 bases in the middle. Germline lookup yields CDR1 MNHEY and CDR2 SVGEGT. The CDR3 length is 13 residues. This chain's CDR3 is CASSSDTVDGYTF. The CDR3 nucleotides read TGTGCCAGCAGCTCCGACACTGTTGATGGCTACACCTTC.

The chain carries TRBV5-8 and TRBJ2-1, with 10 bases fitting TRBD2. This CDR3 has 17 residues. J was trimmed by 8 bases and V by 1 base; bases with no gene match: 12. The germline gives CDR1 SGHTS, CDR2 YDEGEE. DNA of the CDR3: TGTGCCAGCAGCTTGTTTTTTACAGCGGGAGGGCCGCATGAGCAGTTCTTC. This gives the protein CASSLFFTAGGPHEQFF.

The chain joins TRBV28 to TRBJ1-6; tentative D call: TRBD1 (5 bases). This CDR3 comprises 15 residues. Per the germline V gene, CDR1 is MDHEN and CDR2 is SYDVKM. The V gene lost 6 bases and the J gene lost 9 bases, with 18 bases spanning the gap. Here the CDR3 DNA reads TGTGCCAGCAGGCCATCGACAGTCATAGCTTCACCCCTCCACTTT. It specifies CASRPSTVIASPLHF.

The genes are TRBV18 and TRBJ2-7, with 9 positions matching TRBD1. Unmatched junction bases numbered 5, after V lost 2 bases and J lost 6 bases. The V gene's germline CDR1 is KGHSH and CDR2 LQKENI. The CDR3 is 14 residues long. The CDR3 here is CASSPADRGTEQYF. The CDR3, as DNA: TGTGCCAGCTCACCAGCGGACAGGGGAACCGAGCAGTACTTC.

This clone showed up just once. The DNA of the CDR3 is TGTGCCAGCATACCGGACAGGGGAAACACTGAAGCTTTCTTT. It specifies CASIPDRGNTEAFF. This chain uses TRBV7-8 with TRBJ1-1, with TRBD1 identical over 9 bases. Per germline, CDR1 SGHVS and CDR2 FQNEAQ. This CDR3 has 14 residues. Unmatched junction bases numbered 5, after V lost 7 bases and J lost 2 bases.

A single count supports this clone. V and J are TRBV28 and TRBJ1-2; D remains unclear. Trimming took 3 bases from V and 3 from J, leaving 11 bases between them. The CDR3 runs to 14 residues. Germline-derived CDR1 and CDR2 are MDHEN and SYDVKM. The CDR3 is CASSFLGKDYGYTF. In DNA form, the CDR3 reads TGTGCCAGCAGTTTTTTGGGCAAGGACTATGGCTACACCTTC.

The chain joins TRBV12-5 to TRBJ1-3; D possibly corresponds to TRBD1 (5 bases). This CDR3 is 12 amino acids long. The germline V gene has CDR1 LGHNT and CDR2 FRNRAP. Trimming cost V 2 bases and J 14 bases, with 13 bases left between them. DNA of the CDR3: TGTGCTAGTGGTTTGATTACCGGGACTCTATATTTT. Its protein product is CASGLITGTLYF. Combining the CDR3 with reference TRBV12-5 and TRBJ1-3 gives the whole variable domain DARVTQTPRHKVTEMGQEVTMRCQPILGHNTVFWYRQTMMQGLELLAYFRNRAPLDDSGMPKDRFSAEMPDATLATLKIQPSEPRDSAVYFCASGLITGTLYFGEGSWLTVV.

Written as DNA, the CDR3 is TGTGCCATCAGTGAGCCTACAGGGAACTATGGCTACACCTTC. It yields the protein CAISEPTGNYGYTF. This chain connects TRBV10-3 to TRBJ1-2, with D possibly being TRBD1 (6 bases). The germline V and J ends were trimmed by 2 bases and 2 bases, with 9 bases remaining between them. This CDR3 is 14 amino acids long. CDR1 is ENHRY, CDR2 SYGVKD, per germline.

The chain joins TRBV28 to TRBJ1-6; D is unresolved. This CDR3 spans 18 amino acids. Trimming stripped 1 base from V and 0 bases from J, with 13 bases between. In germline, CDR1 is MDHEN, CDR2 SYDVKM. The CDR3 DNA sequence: TGTGCCAGCAGTTTATCTACCATCGGGAGCTCCTATAATTCACCCCTCCACTTT. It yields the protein CASSLSTIGSSYNSPLHF.

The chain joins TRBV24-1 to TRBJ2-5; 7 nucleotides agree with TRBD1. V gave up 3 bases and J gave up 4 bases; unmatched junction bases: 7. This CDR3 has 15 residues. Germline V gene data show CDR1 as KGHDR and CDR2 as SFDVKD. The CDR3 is CATSDPTGSGETQYF. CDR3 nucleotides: TGTGCCACCAGTGATCCGACAGGGAGTGGAGAGACCCAGTACTTC.

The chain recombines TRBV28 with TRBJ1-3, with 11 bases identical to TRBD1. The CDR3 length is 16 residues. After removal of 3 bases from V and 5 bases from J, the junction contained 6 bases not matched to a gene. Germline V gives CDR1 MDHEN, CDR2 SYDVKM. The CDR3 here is CASSLSGTGGRNTIYF. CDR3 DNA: TGTGCCAGCAGTTTGTCCGGGACAGGGGGGCGAAACACCATATATTTT.

The DNA of the CDR3 is TGCGCCAGCAGCCCAGACAGGGCGTTGGGAGCTTTCTTT. Its translation is CASSPDRALGAFF. This chain links TRBV5-1 with TRBJ1-1, with TRBD1 matching 7 bases. After removal of 4 bases from V and 10 bases from J, the junction contained 10 bases not matched to a gene. CDR3 length equals 13 residues. Germline V lookup: CDR1 SGHRS, CDR2 YFSETQ.

CDR3 coding DNA: TGTGCCAGTAGTGAGGCGCCTAGCGGGAGTAGTGTGCAGTACTTC. As protein: CASSEAPSGSSVQYF. This rearrangement joins TRBV19 to TRBJ2-7, with 10 bases matching TRBD2. The CDR3 covers 15 residues. V lost 5 bases to trimming and J lost 9 bases; unmatched junction nucleotides: 13. CDR1 is LNHDA, CDR2 SQIVND, per germline (reference sequence).

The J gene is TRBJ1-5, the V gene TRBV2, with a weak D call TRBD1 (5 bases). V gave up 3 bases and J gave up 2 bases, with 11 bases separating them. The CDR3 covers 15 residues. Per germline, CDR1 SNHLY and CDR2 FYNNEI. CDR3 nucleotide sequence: TGTGCCAGCAGTGATTACAGGTGGGGCAATCAGCCCCAGCATTTT. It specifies CASSDYRWGNQPQHF. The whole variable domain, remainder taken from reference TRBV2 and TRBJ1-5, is EPEVTQTPSHQVTQMGQEVILRCVPISNHLYFYWYRQILGQKVEFLVSFYNNEISEKSEIFDDQFSVERPDGSNFTLKIRSTKLEDSAMYFCASSDYRWGNQPQHFGDGTRLSIL.

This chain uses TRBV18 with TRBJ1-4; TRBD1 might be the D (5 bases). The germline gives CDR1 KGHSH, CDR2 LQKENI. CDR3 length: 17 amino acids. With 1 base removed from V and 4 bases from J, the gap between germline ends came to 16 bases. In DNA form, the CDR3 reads TGTGCCAGCTCACCACAATTGTTCAGGGACTATAATGAAAAACTGTTTTTT. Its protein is CASSPQLFRDYNEKLFF.